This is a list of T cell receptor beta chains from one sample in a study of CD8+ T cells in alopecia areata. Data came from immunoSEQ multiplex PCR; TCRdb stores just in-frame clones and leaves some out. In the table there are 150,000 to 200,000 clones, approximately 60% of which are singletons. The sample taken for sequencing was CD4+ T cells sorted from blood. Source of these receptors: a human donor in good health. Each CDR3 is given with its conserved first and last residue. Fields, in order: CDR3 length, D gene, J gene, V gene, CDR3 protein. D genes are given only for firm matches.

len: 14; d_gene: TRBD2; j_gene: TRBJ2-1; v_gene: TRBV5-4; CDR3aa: CASSPSGGRVEQFF
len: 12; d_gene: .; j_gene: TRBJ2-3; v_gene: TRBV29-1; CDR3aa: CSVASGRDTQYF
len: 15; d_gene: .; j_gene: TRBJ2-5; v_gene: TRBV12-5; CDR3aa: CASGLRRGWQETQYF
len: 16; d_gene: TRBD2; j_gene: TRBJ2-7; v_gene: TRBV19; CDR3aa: CASSITSGRIPYEQYF
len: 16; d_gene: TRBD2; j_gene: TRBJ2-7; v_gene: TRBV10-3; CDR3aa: CASSGTSGRRSYEQYF
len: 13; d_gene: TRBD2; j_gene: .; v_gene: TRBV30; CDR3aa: CAWGSGVSYEQYF
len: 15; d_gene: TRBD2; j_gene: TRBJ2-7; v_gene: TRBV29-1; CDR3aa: CSVGATSGISYEQYF
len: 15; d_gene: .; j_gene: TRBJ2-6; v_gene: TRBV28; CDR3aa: CASSLTGTGANVLTF
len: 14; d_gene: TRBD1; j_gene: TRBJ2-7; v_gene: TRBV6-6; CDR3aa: CASNPQGVSYEQYF
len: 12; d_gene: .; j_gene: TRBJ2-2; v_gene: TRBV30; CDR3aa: CAWTANTGELFF
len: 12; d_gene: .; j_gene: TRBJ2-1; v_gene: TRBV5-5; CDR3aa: CASSLSLDEQFF
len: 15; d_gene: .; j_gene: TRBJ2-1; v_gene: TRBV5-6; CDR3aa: CASRNLGISYNEQFF
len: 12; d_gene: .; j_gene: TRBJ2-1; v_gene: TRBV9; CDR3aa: CASSRLEPEQFF
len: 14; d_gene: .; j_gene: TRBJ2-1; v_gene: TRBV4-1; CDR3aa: CASSQGLLDNEQFF
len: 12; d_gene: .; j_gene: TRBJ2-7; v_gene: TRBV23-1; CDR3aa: CASSQSGGEQYF
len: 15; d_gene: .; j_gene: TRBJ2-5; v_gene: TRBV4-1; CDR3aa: CASSNGRQGQETQYF
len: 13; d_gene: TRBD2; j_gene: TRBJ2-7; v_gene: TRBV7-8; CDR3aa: CASSLASGNEQYF
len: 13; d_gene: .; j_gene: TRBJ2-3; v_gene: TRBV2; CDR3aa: CASSEYFGPPQYF
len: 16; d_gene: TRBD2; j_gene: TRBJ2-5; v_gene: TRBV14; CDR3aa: CASSQDRTSLKETQYF
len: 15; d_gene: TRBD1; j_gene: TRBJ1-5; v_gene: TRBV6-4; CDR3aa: CASSATGAPDQPQHF
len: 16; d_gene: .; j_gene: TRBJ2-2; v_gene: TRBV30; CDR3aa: CAWRINRKTNTGELFF
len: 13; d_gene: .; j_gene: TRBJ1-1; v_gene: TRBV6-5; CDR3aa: CASSETKGTEAFF
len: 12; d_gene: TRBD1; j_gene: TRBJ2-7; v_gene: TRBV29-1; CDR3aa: CSVGTGLYEQYF
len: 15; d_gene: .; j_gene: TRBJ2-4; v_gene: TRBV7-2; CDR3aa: CASSPLPEGKNIQYF
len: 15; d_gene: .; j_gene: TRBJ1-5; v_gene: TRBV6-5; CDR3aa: CASSYTNSNNQPQHF
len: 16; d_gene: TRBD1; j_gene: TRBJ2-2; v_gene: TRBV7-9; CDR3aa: CASSSSGQINTGELFF
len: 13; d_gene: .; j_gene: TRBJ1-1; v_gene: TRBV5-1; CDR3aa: CASSYTANTEAFF
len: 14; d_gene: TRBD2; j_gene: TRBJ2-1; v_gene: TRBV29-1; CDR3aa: CSVPASGGYNEQFF
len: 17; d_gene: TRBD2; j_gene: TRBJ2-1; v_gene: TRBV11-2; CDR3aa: CASSFGPGLASYNEQFF
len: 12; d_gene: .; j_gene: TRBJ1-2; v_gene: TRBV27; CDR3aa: CASSPRGYGYTF
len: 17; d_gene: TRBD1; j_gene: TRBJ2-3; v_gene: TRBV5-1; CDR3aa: CASSLGDRGRITDTQYF
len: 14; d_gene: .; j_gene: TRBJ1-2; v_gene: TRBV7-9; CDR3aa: CASSLVPPDYGYTF
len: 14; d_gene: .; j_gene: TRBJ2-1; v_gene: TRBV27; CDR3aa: CASSFRGRNNEQFF
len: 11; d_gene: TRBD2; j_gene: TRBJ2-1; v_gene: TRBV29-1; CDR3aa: CSVRLAGEQFF
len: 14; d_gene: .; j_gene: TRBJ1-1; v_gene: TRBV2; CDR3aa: CASVSNRANTEAFF
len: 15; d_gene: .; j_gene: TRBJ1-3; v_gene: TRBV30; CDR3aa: CAWSSGHFSGNTIYF
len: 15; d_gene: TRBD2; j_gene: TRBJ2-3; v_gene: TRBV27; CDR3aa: CASSLRGRAGDTQYF
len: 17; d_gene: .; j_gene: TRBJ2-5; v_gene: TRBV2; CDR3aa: CASRKTGNGGVQETQYF
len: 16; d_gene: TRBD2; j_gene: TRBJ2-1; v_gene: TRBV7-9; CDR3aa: CASSFIGGGPGNEQFF
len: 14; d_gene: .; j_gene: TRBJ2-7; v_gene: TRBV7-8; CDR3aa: CASSLEGRTYEQYF
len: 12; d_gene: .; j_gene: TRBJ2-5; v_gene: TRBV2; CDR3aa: CASSEAGETQYF
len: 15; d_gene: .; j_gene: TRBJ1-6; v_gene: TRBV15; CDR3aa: CATSAYSPHNSPLHF
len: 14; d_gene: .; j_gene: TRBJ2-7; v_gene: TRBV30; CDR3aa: CAWSVKGTSYEQYF
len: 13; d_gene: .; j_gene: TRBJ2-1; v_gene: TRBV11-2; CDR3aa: CATSGRESVEQFF
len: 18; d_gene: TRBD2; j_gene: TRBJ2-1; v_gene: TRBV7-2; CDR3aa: CASSFFRTSGRSYNEQFF